These T cell receptor beta chains were read from a single sample in a study of cytomegalovirus exposure and HLA in healthy donors. Here immunoSEQ multiplex PCR was the method, and the copy in TCRdb shows in-frame clones only, minus some. There are about 170,000 clones in the sample; around 73% occur only once, and 5% to 6.5% lies in the top ten. The sequencing sample was made of PBMCs. These receptors originate from a woman younger than 35 in good health and CMV-seropositive. Each CDR3 is given with its conserved first and last residue. D genes are given only for firm matches. Rows may omit the clone size; those that give it use once, few, many or a size class.

D: TRBD1; size: once; V: TRBV7-2; J: TRBJ2-7; DNA: TGTGCCAGCAGCACAACTTGGGACGCTCGGACAGGCGAGCAGTACTTC; CDR3: CASSTTWDARTGEQYF
D: TRBD1; size: -; V: TRBV25-1; J: TRBJ2-7; DNA: TGTGCCAGCAGTCCTTCGGGACAGGGAAGGTCCGAGCAGTACTTC; CDR3: CASSPSGQGRSEQYF
D: -; size: -; V: TRBV7-2; J: TRBJ2-3; DNA: TGTGCCAGCAGCTTAGACGGGGGGCGCATAGATACGCAGTATTTT; CDR3: CASSLDGGRIDTQYF
D: TRBD2; size: few; V: TRBV7-8; J: TRBJ2-1; DNA: TGTGCCAGCAGCGCCGGGACTAGCACTTACAATGAGCAGTTCTTC; CDR3: CASSAGTSTYNEQFF
D: TRBD2; size: few; V: TRBV4-1; J: TRBJ2-7; DNA: TGCGCCAGCAGCCAAGAGTGGACTAGCTACGAGCAGTACTTC; CDR3: CASSQEWTSYEQYF
D: -; size: -; V: TRBV7-7; J: TRBJ1-5; DNA: TGTGCTAGCAGCCCCCGGGTTTATTGGCGGATCGCGGGCAATCAGCCCCAGCATTTT; CDR3: CASSPRVYWRIAGNQPQHF
D: -; size: few; V: TRBV6-5; J: TRBJ1-6; DNA: TGTGCCAGCAGTCCCTCGGGACTGGGGGCCCTCCACTTT; CDR3: CASSPSGLGALHF
D: -; size: -; V: TRBV27; J: TRBJ1-2; DNA: TGTGCCAGCAGTTACGCTCCTGGGGGCGTAGATGGCTACACCTTC; CDR3: CASSYAPGGVDGYTF
D: -; size: -; V: TRBV6-5; J: TRBJ2-4; DNA: TGTGCCAGTAGCCAGAGCGGCATTCAGTACTTC; CDR3: CASSQSGIQYF
D: -; size: -; V: TRBV5-1; J: TRBJ1-6; DNA: TGCGCCAGCAGCTTTCTTCGCTCCTATAATTCACCCCTCCACTTT; CDR3: CASSFLRSYNSPLHF
D: TRBD1; size: -; V: TRBV5-1; J: TRBJ1-3; DNA: TGCGCCAGCAGCAGGGACAGCTCTGGAAACACCATATATTTT; CDR3: CASSRDSSGNTIYF
D: TRBD1; size: -; V: TRBV15; J: TRBJ2-7; DNA: TGTGCCACCAGCTTTGACAGGGGTCACGAGCAGTACTTC; CDR3: CATSFDRGHEQYF
D: TRBD1; size: -; V: TRBV5-1; J: TRBJ2-5; DNA: TGCGCCAGCAGCTTGGAGAGGGGGCGGTTAGAGACCCAGTACTTC; CDR3: CASSLERGRLETQYF
D: -; size: -; V: TRBV29-1; J: TRBJ1-1; DNA: TGCAGCGTTGACTCCTCGAACACTGAAGCTTTCTTT; CDR3: CSVDSSNTEAFF
D: TRBD2; size: few; V: TRBV6-4; J: TRBJ2-1; DNA: TGTGCCAGCAGTGTCGGGGGGACTAGCGGGGGGCCGAGCTCCTACAATGAGCAGTTCTTC; CDR3: CASSVGGTSGGPSSYNEQFF
D: -; size: -; V: TRBV7-9; J: TRBJ2-1; DNA: TGTGCCAGCAGCCGGGTCGATGAGCAGTTCTTC; CDR3: CASSRVDEQFF
D: TRBD1; size: -; V: TRBV27; J: TRBJ1-5; DNA: TGTGCCAGCAGTTTAACAGGGGGCAGCAATCAGCCCCAGCATTTT; CDR3: CASSLTGGSNQPQHF
D: TRBD1; size: -; V: TRBV5-1; J: TRBJ2-7; DNA: TGCGCCAGCAGCGATTCAGGGGGATACGAGCAGTACTTC; CDR3: CASSDSGGYEQYF
D: TRBD1; size: -; V: TRBV7-9; J: TRBJ2-7; DNA: TGTTCCAGCAGCTCAGTCCCGGGACAGGGTTCCTCGTCTCACGAGCAGTACTTC; CDR3: CSSSSVPGQGSSSHEQYF
D: -; size: -; V: TRBV19; J: TRBJ1-3; DNA: TGTGCCAGTAAGGGGGTTGGAAACACCATATATTTT; CDR3: CASKGVGNTIYF
D: -; size: once; V: TRBV28; J: TRBJ1-1; DNA: TGTGCCAGCAGTTACCCTAGGCGGGGCACTGAAGCTTTCTTT; CDR3: CASSYPRRGTEAFF
D: -; size: -; V: TRBV29-1; J: TRBJ2-1; DNA: TGCAGCGGTTTCGGGGTTAGCTCCTACAATGAGCAGTTCTTC; CDR3: CSGFGVSSYNEQFF